This T cell receptor beta chain derives from a study of STAT5B mutations in CD4+ large granular lymphocyte leukemia. Study-wide findings and caveats: TRBV06-family usage was enriched in top patient clones (8/27) versus controls (2/35).

Germline CDR1 SGHRS, CDR2 YFSETQ. V dropped 5 bases and J dropped 4 bases, with 13 bases sitting between them. This CDR3 has 14 residues. As regards this clone: Its antigen is currently unknown.

The survey-level immunoSEQ assay was used. The repertoire was sequenced with immunoSEQ multiplex PCR; TCRdb's copy has only in-frame clones and lacks some. The sample contains tens of thousands of clones, around 75% of which appear only once. The chain joins TRBV5-1 to TRBJ1-5; D perhaps matches TRBD1 (6 bases). The sequenced sample was CD4+ T cells from blood buffy coats. This TCR came from a human donor in good health. The CDR3 sequence is CASSPTGPNQPQHF. The CDR3 coding sequence is TGCGCCAGCAGTCCCACAGGGCCAAATCAGCCCCAGCATTTT.